One sample yielded the 27 T cell receptor beta chains listed below, sequenced in a study of blood T cell repertoires in COVID-19 (dated by TCRdb to the early 2020s). Library method: the immunoSEQ multiplex PCR assay. Here the immuneACCESS table is served through TCRdb, limited to in-frame sequences with V and J called. Missing clones are a known gap in these copies; in checked studies unresolved V genes cover under half, and the rest lacks a known reason. The sample contains 250,000 or so clones, over 75% of them found a single time. The ten most abundant clones make up around 2% of the sample. The sample comprised peripheral blood. Receptor source: a man aged 25-45 years who had recovered from COVID-19.

The V call is TRBV10-3, the J call TRBJ1-5, with D possibly TRBD1 on 6 matching bases. The V end was cut by 2 bases, the J end by 6 bases, with 11 bases between. The CDR3 extends over 14 amino acids. The germline V gene encodes CDR1 ENHRY and CDR2 SYGVKD. This CDR3 reads CAISERGGLQPQHF. The CDR3, as DNA: TGTGCCATCAGTGAGCGGGGGGGGCTTCAGCCCCAGCATTTT.

The chain couples TRBV27 to TRBJ2-1, with 11 bases aligning to TRBD2. Germline CDR1 and CDR2: MNHEY and SMNVEV (reference sequence). The length of the CDR3 is 17 residues. Trimming at V came to 8 bases and at J to 0 bases, leaving 9 bases not matched to a gene. The CDR3 sequence: CASGLAGPFSSYNEQFF. In DNA form, the CDR3 reads TGTGCCAGCGGACTAGCGGGTCCCTTTAGCTCCTACAATGAGCAGTTCTTC.

V is TRBV7-9 and J is TRBJ1-6; D possibly corresponds to TRBD1 (5 bases). Germline CDR1 SEHNR, CDR2 FQNEAQ (reference sequence). The CDR3 runs to 17 residues. V was cut by 5 bases and J by 14 bases, with 28 bases left in between. In DNA, the CDR3 is TGTGCCAGCAGCCGCAGAGGTGGTTTGGGCCTTGGGGGGGCCCTCCACTTT. Its protein product is CASSRRGGLGLGGALHF.

The chain recombines TRBV5-1 with TRBJ1-2, with 7 bases matching TRBD1. Unmatched junction bases numbered 4, after V lost 0 bases and J lost 2 bases. This CDR3 region has 15 residues. The germline V gene encodes CDR1 SGHRS and CDR2 YFSETQ. The DNA for the CDR3 is TGCGCCAGCAGCTTGGGTGGAGGGGGCAACTATGGCTACACCTTC. The encoded protein is CASSLGGGGNYGYTF.

This chain joins TRBV9 and TRBJ2-5; D gene ambiguous. V shed 3 bases and J shed 4 bases, with 7 bases lying between them. The CDR3 consists of 12 residues. Germline V lookup: CDR1 SGDLS, CDR2 YYNGEE. The CDR3 here is CASSATGETQYF. The CDR3 region has the DNA TGTGCCAGCAGCGCGACGGGAGAGACCCAGTACTTC.

This clone has more than one count but fewer than ten. The chain joins TRBV3-1 (or the pseudogene TRBV3-2) to TRBJ1-1; the match to TRBD1 covers 7 bases. Germline V gene data show CDR1 as LGHDT and CDR2 as YNNKEL (reference sequence). The length of the CDR3 is 12 residues. V lost 8 bases, J lost 3 bases, and 3 bases stayed unmatched. CDR3 loop: CASRQGYTEAFF. DNA for the CDR3: TGTGCCAGCCGACAGGGTTACACTGAAGCTTTCTTT.

The rearrangement uses TRBV5-4 and TRBJ2-1; 8 bases align to TRBD2. The V gene end was trimmed by 4 bases and the J gene end by 0 bases; junction bases not matched to a gene: 3. The CDR3 has 15 amino acids. Germline V gives CDR1 SGHNT, CDR2 YYREEE (reference sequence). The CDR3 DNA is TGTGCCAGCAGCCCCGGGACTAGCTCCTACAATGAGCAGTTCTTC. Residues: CASSPGTSSYNEQFF.

The chain carries TRBV15 and TRBJ2-7; perhaps TRBD2 as D (6 bases). Germline V CDR1 and CDR2: LNHNV, YYDKDF (reference sequence). V lost 3 bases to trimming and J lost 7 bases, with 13 bases between them. CDR3 length equals 13 residues. The chain's CDR3 is CATSSYQAGEQYV. CDR3 nucleotides: TGTGCCACCAGCAGTTACCAGGCGGGGGAGCAGTACGTC.

The chain recombines TRBV7-6 with TRBJ2-1, with TRBD1 matching 7 bases. The CDR3 is made up of 16 amino acids. J lost 0 bases, V lost 4 bases, and 6 bases had no gene match. Germline V gene sequence: CDR1 SGHVS, CDR2 FNYEAQ. Here the CDR3 reads CASSSRQGVSYNEQFF. The CDR3 DNA reads as TGTGCCAGCAGCTCCCGGCAGGGGGTCTCCTACAATGAGCAGTTCTTC.

A single count supports this clone. The CDR3 DNA is TGTGCCAGCAGCGTAGACGGGGGTGGCTCACCCCTCCACTTT. The encoded protein is CASSVDGGGSPLHF. The rearrangement links TRBV9 to TRBJ1-6, with D possibly TRBD1 on 5 matching bases. The CDR3 contains 14 residues. Between the trimmed V and J ends, which lost 0 bases and 10 bases, there was a span of 11 bases. The germline V gene has CDR1 SGDLS and CDR2 YYNGEE.

This clone was detected only once. This chain connects TRBV6-6 to TRBJ2-5, with 8 bases identical to TRBD1. This CDR3 comprises 19 residues. With 5 bases clipped from V and 0 bases from J, the junction kept 17 bases outside the gene matches. Per germline, CDR1 MNHNY and CDR2 SVGAGI (reference sequence). CDR3 amino acids: CASSPRRVGTGGYQETQYF. The CDR3 bases are TGTGCCAGCAGTCCCCGCCGGGTCGGTACAGGGGGGTACCAAGAGACCCAGTACTTC.

The chain employs TRBV7-8 and TRBJ1-4; 7 bases align to TRBD1. CDR3 length: 14 residues. Germline V lookup: CDR1 SGHVS, CDR2 FQNEAQ. The junction had 8 bases not matched to a gene; V was cut back by 5 bases and J by 8 bases. In DNA form, the CDR3 reads TGTGCCAGCAGCCCAGGACAGGCGAGAGAAAAACTGTTTTTT. Its protein product is CASSPGQAREKLFF.

The V call is TRBV28, the J call TRBJ2-1, with a weak D call TRBD1 (5 bases). In germline, CDR1 is MDHEN, CDR2 SYDVKM. V was pared by 2 bases and J by 10 bases, with 12 bases between. The CDR3 length is 13 residues. This CDR3 reads CASSLGRQSEQFF. In DNA form, the CDR3 reads TGTGCCAGCAGTTTAGGAAGACAGTCAGAGCAGTTCTTC. Based on the CDR3 plus reference TRBV28 and TRBJ2-1, the full variable domain is DVKVTQSSRYLVKRTGEKVFLECVQDMDHENMFWYRQDPGLGLRLIYFSYDVKMKEKGDIPEGYSVSREKKERFSLILESASTNQTSMYLCASSLGRQSEQFFGPGTRLTVL.

The J gene is TRBJ1-1, the V gene TRBV5-4; 9 nucleotides align to TRBD1. V gave up 3 bases and J gave up 11 bases; unmatched junction bases: 11. Germline loops: CDR1 SGHNT, CDR2 YYREEE (reference sequence). The CDR3 has 14 residues. The chain's CDR3 is CASSSQDRGALAFF. CDR3 bases: TGTGCCAGCAGCTCCCAAGACAGGGGGGCATTGGCTTTCTTT.

J is TRBJ2-3 and V is TRBV10-3, with TRBD2 matching over 13 bases. From germline, CDR1 is ENHRY and CDR2 SYGVKD. V was pared by 10 bases and J by 4 bases, with 8 bases of the junction left unmatched. This CDR3 has 15 residues. The CDR3 spells CATRTSGGISDTQYF. CDR3 coding DNA: TGTGCCACAAGGACTAGCGGGGGAATCTCAGATACGCAGTATTTT.

The gene calls are TRBV4-2 and TRBJ1-2, with a weak D call TRBD1 (6 bases). The CDR3 covers 16 residues. The V and J ends lost 0 bases and 1 base respectively, with 12 bases between them. CDR1 and CDR2 (germline): LGHNA, YNFKEQ. The CDR3 DNA reads as TGTGCCAGCAGCCAAGATGTCTGGACAGATAACTATGGCTACACCTTC. Amino acid sequence: CASSQDVWTDNYGYTF.

V and J are TRBV27 and TRBJ2-3; TRBD2 matches 11 bases. With V trimmed by 2 bases and J by 0 bases, 4 bases remained unmatched. The CDR3 is 17 residues long. CDR1 is MNHEY and CDR2 is SMNVEV in the germline V gene (reference sequence). The CDR3 loop is CASSLLRTSGSTDTQYF. The CDR3 DNA follows: TGTGCCAGCAGTTTACTCCGGACTAGCGGGAGCACAGATACGCAGTATTTT.

The rearrangement links TRBV4-1 to TRBJ1-5; unclear D gene. Trimming took off 3 bases at V and 2 bases at J, with 14 bases between the two ends. CDR1 is MGHRA, CDR2 YSYEKL, per germline. CDR3 length equals 16 residues. The CDR3 loop is CASSHPDRGGNQPQHF. The CDR3 DNA reads as TGCGCCAGCAGCCACCCGGACCGGGGAGGCAATCAGCCCCAGCATTTT.

CDR3 nucleotides: TGTGCCTCTACTTCTAGTTCGGATACGCAGTATTTT. Translation gives CASTSSSDTQYF. The V call is TRBV10-3, the J call TRBJ2-3; D gene uncertain. This CDR3 region has 12 residues. Germline V gene data show CDR1 as ENHRY and CDR2 as SYGVKD. The V and J ends lost 11 bases and 6 bases respectively, with 15 bases between them.

The chain combines TRBV27 with TRBJ2-7, with 8 bases matching TRBD2. Unmatched junction bases numbered 6, after V lost 5 bases and J lost 3 bases. The CDR3 has 14 amino acids. Germline loops: CDR1 MNHEY, CDR2 SMNVEV (reference sequence). The CDR3 DNA is TGTGCCAGCAGTCCCCGGGGGGGCTACTACGAGCAGTACGTC. As protein: CASSPRGGYYEQYV.

The chain employs TRBV7-3 and TRBJ1-2; 9 nucleotides line up with TRBD1. The J segment lost 6 bases and the V segment lost 5 bases, leaving 4 bases of the junction unmatched. CDR1 is SGHTA, CDR2 FQGTGA, per germline. The CDR3 loop spans 13 amino acids. CDR3 residues: CASSMTGGDGYTF. As DNA, the CDR3 is TGTGCCAGCAGCATGACAGGGGGAGATGGCTACACCTTC.

The chain links TRBV27 to TRBJ2-2; D is perhaps TRBD1 (6 bases). This CDR3 has 14 residues. Germline CDR1 reads MNHEY; CDR2 reads SMNVEV (reference sequence). Trimming stripped 5 bases from V and 7 bases from J, with 14 bases between. In nucleotides, the CDR3 is TGTGCCAGCAGTCTACAGGGATCGATCGGGGAGCTGTTTTTT. It specifies CASSLQGSIGELFF.

There are a few counts of this clone. The chain links TRBV10-3 to TRBJ1-2; D is possibly TRBD1 (5 bases). This CDR3 region has 15 residues. V was cut by 7 bases and J by 4 bases, with 19 bases left in between. Germline lookup yields CDR1 ENHRY and CDR2 SYGVKD. CDR3 bases: TGTGCCATCACCCCGGGTATTCAGGGAAGCTATGGCTACACCTTC. It codes for CAITPGIQGSYGYTF.

The CDR3 loop reads CASSLPGLAGGGQYF. The CDR3 DNA follows: TGTGCCAGCAGCCTACCCGGACTAGCGGGGGGTGGGCAGTACTTC. This chain joins TRBV5-6 and TRBJ2-7; 14 bases fit TRBD2. Trimming removed 4 bases from V and 9 bases from J; junction bases left unmatched: 9. The CDR3 is made up of 15 amino acids. CDR1 is SGHDT, CDR2 YYEEEE, per germline. Looking up the rest from reference TRBV5-6 and TRBJ2-7 gives the full variable domain: DAGVTQSPTHLIKTRGQQVTLRCSPKSGHDTVSWYQQALGQGPQFIFQYYEEEERQRGNFPDRFSGHQFPNYSSELNVNALLLGDSALYLCASSLPGLAGGGQYFGPGTRLTVT.

The chain employs TRBV19 and TRBJ1-5; D call uncertain. Trimming took off 4 bases at V and 3 bases at J, with 7 bases between the two ends. This CDR3 is 13 amino acids long. Germline V gene data show CDR1 as LNHDA and CDR2 as SQIVND (reference sequence). CDR3 protein: CASSNSHNQPQHF. The CDR3 DNA sequence: TGTGCCAGTAGTAACAGTCACAATCAGCCCCAGCATTTT.

The chain couples TRBV21-1 to TRBJ2-4; the DNA was not compared with TRBD2, the D call given in the table. TRBV21-1 is termed a pseudogene. This CDR3 region has 17 residues. The CDR3 spells CASSTSGAPVAKNIQYF. The CDR3 region has the DNA TGTGCCAGCAGCACTAGCGGGGCCCCCGTAGCCAAAAACATTCAGTACTTC.

This clone came up once. V is TRBV12-5 and J is TRBJ1-3, with 7 bases identical to TRBD1. The CDR3 has 14 amino acids. From germline, CDR1 is LGHNT and CDR2 FRNRAP. V lost 3 bases and J lost 7; bases outside the gene matches: 6. Here the CDR3 reads CASGLGGSGNTIYF. For the CDR3, the DNA is TGTGCTAGTGGTTTAGGGGGCTCGGGTAACACCATATATTTT.